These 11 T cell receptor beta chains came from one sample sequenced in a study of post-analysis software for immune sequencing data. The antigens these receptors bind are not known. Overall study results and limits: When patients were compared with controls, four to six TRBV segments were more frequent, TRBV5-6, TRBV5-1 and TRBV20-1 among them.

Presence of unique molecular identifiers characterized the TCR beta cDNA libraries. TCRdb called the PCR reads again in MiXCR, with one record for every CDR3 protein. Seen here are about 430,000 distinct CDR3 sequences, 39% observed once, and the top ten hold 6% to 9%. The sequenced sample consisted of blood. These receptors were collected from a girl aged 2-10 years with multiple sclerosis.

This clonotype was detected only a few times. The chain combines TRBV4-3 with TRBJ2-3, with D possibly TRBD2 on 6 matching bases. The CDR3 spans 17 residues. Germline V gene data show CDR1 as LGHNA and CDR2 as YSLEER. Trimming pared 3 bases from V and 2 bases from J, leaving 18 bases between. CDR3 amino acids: CASSQDGSGNPTDTQYF. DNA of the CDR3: TGCGCCAGCAGCCAGGACGGTAGCGGTAACCCCACAGATACGCAGTATTTT.

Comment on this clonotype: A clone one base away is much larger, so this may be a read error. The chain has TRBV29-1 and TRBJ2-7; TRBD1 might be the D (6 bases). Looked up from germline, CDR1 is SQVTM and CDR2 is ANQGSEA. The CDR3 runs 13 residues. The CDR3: CSAEQGIPYEQYF. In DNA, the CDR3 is TGCAGCGCTGAACAGGGTATCCCCTACGAGCAGTACTTC.

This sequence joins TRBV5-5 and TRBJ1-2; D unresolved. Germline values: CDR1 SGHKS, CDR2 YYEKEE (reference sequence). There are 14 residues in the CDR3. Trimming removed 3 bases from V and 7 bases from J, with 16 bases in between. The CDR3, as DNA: TGTGCCAGCAGCTCAGATGGGCAACGTGGTGGCTACACCTTC. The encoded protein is CASSSDGQRGGYTF.

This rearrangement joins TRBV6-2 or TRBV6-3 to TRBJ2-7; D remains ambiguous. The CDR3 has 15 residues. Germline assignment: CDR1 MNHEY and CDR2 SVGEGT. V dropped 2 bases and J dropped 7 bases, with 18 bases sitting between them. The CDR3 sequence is CASSYMVAINNEQYF. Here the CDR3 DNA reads TGTGCCAGCAGTTACATGGTAGCAATTAACAATGAGCAGTACTTC.

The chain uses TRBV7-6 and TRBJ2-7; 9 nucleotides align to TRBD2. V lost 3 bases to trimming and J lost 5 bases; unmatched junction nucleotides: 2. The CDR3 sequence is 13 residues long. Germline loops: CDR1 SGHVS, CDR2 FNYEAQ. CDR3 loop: CASSLGLANEQYF. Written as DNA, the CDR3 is TGTGCCAGCAGCTTGGGACTAGCAAACGAGCAGTACTTC.

The CDR3 loop reads CASSPLARYEQFF. The CDR3 DNA reads as TGTGCCAGCTCACCTCTAGCTCGGTATGAGCAGTTCTTC. This sequence joins TRBV18 and TRBJ2-1, with D possibly matching TRBD2 (5 bases). V lost 3 bases to trimming and J lost 8 bases, with 11 bases between them. In germline, CDR1 is KGHSH, CDR2 LQKENI. This CDR3 is built from 13 residues.

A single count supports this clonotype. CDR3 nucleotide sequence: TGTGCCAGCAGCCCGAGACCCAACACTGAAGCTTTCTTT. Its translation: CASSPRPNTEAFF. The chain couples TRBV7-6 to TRBJ1-1; D unclear. The CDR3 spans 13 residues. CDR1 is SGHVS, CDR2 FNYEAQ, per germline. V lost 5 bases and J lost 2, with 9 bases in between.

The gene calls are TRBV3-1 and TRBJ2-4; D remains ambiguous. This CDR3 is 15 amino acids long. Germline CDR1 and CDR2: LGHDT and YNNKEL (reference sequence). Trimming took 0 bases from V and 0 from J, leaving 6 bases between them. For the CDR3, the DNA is TGTGCCAGCAGCCAAGATAGTTTAGCCAAAAACATTCAGTACTTC. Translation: CASSQDSLAKNIQYF.

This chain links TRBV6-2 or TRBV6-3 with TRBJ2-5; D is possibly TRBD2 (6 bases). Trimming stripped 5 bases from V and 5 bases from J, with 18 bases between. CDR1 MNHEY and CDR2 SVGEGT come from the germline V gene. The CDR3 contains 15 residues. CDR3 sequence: CASSPHGLQMETQYF. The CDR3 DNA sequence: TGTGCCAGCAGTCCACACGGACTACAGATGGAGACCCAGTACTTC.

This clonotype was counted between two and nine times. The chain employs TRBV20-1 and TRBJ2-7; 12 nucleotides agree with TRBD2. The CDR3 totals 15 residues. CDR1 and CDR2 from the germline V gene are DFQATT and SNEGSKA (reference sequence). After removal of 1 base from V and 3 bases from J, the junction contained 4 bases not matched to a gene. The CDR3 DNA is TGCAGTGCTAGAGTACTAGCGGGGGGCGACTACGAGCAGTACTTC. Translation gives CSARVLAGGDYEQYF.

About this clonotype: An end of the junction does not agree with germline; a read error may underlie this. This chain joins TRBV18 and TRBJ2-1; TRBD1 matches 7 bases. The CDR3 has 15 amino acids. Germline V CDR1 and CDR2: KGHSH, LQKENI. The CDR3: CASSPLRQGLDERFF. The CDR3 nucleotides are TGTGCCAGCTCACCACTAAGACAGGGATTGGATGAGCGGTTCTTC.